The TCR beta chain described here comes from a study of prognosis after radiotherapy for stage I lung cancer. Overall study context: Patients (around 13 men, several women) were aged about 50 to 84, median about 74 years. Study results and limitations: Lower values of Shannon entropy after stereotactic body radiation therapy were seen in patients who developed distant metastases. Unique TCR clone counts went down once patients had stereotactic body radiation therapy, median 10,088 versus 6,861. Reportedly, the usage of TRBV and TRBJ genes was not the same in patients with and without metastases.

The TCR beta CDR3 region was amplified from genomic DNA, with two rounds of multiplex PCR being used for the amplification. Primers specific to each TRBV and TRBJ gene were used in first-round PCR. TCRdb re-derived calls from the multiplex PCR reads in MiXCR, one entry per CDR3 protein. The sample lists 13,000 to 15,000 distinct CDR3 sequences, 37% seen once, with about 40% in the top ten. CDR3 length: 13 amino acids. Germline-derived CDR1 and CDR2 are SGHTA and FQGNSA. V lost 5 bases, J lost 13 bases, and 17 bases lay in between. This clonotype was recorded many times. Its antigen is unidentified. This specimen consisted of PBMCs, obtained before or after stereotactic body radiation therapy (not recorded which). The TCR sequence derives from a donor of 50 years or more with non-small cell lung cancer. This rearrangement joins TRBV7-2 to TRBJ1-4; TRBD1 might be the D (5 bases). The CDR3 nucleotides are TGTGCCAGCAGCCTCTATCAGGACGGGGGACTGTTTTTT. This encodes CASSLYQDGGLFF.